Listed here are 25 T cell receptor beta chains from one sample, sequenced in a study of molecular identifiers for immune sequencing clone quantification. TCRdb redid the calling of the PCR reads with MiXCR, one entry per CDR3 protein. The repertoire holds 490,000 or so distinct CDR3 sequences, with around 23% as singletons. Sequencing was carried out using naive CD8+ T cells from blood, with Jurkat cell RNA spiked in. Documented subset: FACS-sorted CD8+CD4-CCR7+CD45RA+ naive T cells. These TCRs come from a human donor in good health. Some libraries in this study had Jurkat cell RNA spiked in.

In regard to this clonotype: One end of the junction does not line up with germline, which may come from a read error. The chain has TRBV12-3 or TRBV12-4 and TRBJ2-1; tentatively, D is TRBD2 (5 bases). The CDR3 is 11 amino acids. The CDR3 region has the DNA TGTGCCCGCCGGCGGGCCCCTGCCGTGGTCTTC. Translating it yields CARRRAPAVVF.

This clonotype was seen a handful of times. Because it lacks the conserved phenylalanine or tryptophan at the end, this CDR3 is likely a read error. The DNA is left out, because the CDR3 cannot be placed on it with certainty; the CDR3 is given as TCRdb lists it. This chain links TRBV7-6 with TRBJ2-7; TRBD1, as called in the table, went unchecked against the DNA. Germline CDR1 reads SGHVS; CDR2 reads FNYEAQ. The CDR3 length is 10 residues, termini included. The CDR3 here is CASNLAPRGI.

The table lists this clonotype with many counts. The genes are TRBV29-1 and TRBJ1-4; D is uncertain. Trimming removed 7 bases at V and 0 bases at J, with 15 bases between. Germline values: CDR1 SQVTM, CDR2 ANQGSEA. The CDR3 has 15 residues. CDR3 amino acids: CSAQSYGATNEKLFF. DNA of the CDR3: TGCAGCGCCCAATCGTATGGGGCAACTAATGAAAAACTGTTTTTT.

Concerning this clonotype itself: Just one base apart from a much larger clone, this may be a read error. The chain couples TRBV20-1 to TRBJ2-7, with D hard to call. The CDR3 contains 12 residues. V was trimmed by 1 base and J by 3 bases, leaving 7 bases between them. In germline, CDR1 is DFQATT, CDR2 SNEGSKA (reference sequence). The CDR3 region is CSARGHSYEQYF. In nucleotides, the CDR3 is TGCAGTGCTAGAGGTCACAGCTACGAGCAGTACTTC.

This chain joins TRBV6-2 or TRBV6-3 and TRBJ2-2; TRBD1 is a possible D gene (5 bases). Germline lookup yields CDR1 MNHEY and CDR2 SVGEGT. The CDR3 has 17 residues. The V end was cut by 5 bases, the J end by 7 bases, with 23 bases between. The CDR3 region has the DNA TGTGCCAGCAGTCTCCATCAGGGTGCCGTAGATCACGGGGAGCTGTTTTTT. Translation: CASSLHQGAVDHGELFF.

Ten or more counts support this clonotype. J is TRBJ2-7 and V is TRBV30, with D hard to call. CDR1 and CDR2 (germline): GTSNPN, SVGIG (reference sequence). Trimming took off 0 bases at V and 0 bases at J, with 9 bases between the two ends. This CDR3 is 14 amino acids long. CDR3 sequence reads: CAWSVAGSSYEQYF. CDR3 DNA: TGTGCCTGGAGTGTGGCAGGAAGCTCCTACGAGCAGTACTTC.

V usage is TRBV9 and J usage is TRBJ2-7; tentatively, D is TRBD1 (7 bases). The germline V gene has CDR1 SGDLS and CDR2 YYNGEE. There are 15 residues in the CDR3. Deletions cut 0 bases from V and 2 bases from J, with 12 bases between. CDR3 sequence (DNA): TGTGCCAGCAGCGTAGGGCAGGGGGGTCCCTACGAGCAGTACTTC. This sequence encodes CASSVGQGGPYEQYF.

This rearrangement joins TRBV5-1 to TRBJ1-1, with D tentatively TRBD1 (5 bases). The CDR3 length is 12 residues. Trimming pared 5 bases from V and 12 bases from J, leaving 17 bases between. The V gene's germline CDR1 is SGHRS and CDR2 YFSETQ. CDR3 DNA: TGCGCCAGCAGTGGGGGGAGCACTAAAACTTTCTTT. It codes for CASSGGSTKTFF.

The sample holds a few counts of this clonotype. This chain uses TRBV11-2 with TRBJ1-1; tentatively, D is TRBD1 (5 bases). The germline CDR1 and CDR2 sequences are SGHAT and FQNNGV. The CDR3 extends over 16 amino acids. V was trimmed by 4 bases and J by 1 base, leaving 16 bases between them. CDR3 sequence reads: CASSSQLVGENTEAFF. The CDR3 nucleotides are TGTGCCAGCAGCTCTCAGCTCGTAGGGGAGAACACTGAAGCTTTCTTT.

The chain links TRBV19 to TRBJ2-3; maybe TRBD2 (6 bases). Trimming left V 3 bases short and J 4 bases short, with 17 bases between. Germline-derived CDR1 and CDR2 are LNHDA and SQIVND (reference sequence). CDR3 length: 16 residues. CDR3 protein: CASSIDSGSSADTQYF. As DNA, the CDR3 is TGTGCCAGTAGTATCGATTCCGGGAGCAGCGCAGATACGCAGTATTTT.

A few counts support this clonotype. The J gene is TRBJ1-5, the V gene TRBV9, with 9 bases matching TRBD1. V gave up 4 bases and J gave up 7 bases; unmatched junction bases: 6. This CDR3 has 14 residues. From germline, CDR1 is SGDLS and CDR2 YYNGEE. CDR3 protein: CASSPGTGYQPQHF. CDR3 DNA: TGTGCCAGCAGCCCGGGGACAGGGTACCAGCCCCAGCATTTT.

The sample holds one count of this clonotype. The chain couples TRBV10-2 to TRBJ2-1; TRBD2 aligns across 11 bases. The germline CDR1 and CDR2 sequences are WSHSY and SAAADI. The V and J ends lost 2 bases and 5 bases, in that order; junction bases with no gene match: 2. CDR3 length: 15 amino acids. The CDR3 is CASSEVTSGDNEQFF. DNA of the CDR3: TGCGCCAGCAGTGAGGTGACTAGCGGGGACAATGAGCAGTTCTTC.

This clonotype was detected a few times. This chain links TRBV4-1 with TRBJ1-2; possible D gene TRBD1, 6 bases. CDR3 length: 14 residues. Trimming pared 4 bases from V and 8 bases from J, leaving 17 bases between. Germline V lookup: CDR1 MGHRA, CDR2 YSYEKL. DNA for the CDR3: TGCGCCAGCAGCCCAGTACAGGGTGGCGAGGGCTACACCTTC. Its protein is CASSPVQGGEGYTF.

This clonotype was seen repeatedly, ten times or more. V gene TRBV9 combines with J gene TRBJ1-1; D gene uncertain. Per germline, CDR1 SGDLS and CDR2 YYNGEE. The CDR3 consists of 13 residues. Deletions cut 0 bases from V and 1 base from J, with 4 bases between. The CDR3, as DNA: TGTGCCAGCAGCGTAGAGGGGAACACTGAAGCTTTCTTT. Translation: CASSVEGNTEAFF.

This chain connects TRBV27 to TRBJ2-7; the D is unclear. Germline V gene sequence: CDR1 MNHEY, CDR2 SMNVEV (reference sequence). Trimming pared 2 bases from V and 2 bases from J, leaving 13 bases between. The CDR3 spans 15 residues. The CDR3 reads CASSLNVGLAYEQYF. DNA for the CDR3: TGTGCCAGCAGTTTAAACGTGGGTTTGGCCTACGAGCAGTACTTC.

J is TRBJ2-2 and V is TRBV4-2, with 7 bases identical to TRBD1. With 3 bases clipped from V and 6 bases from J, the junction kept 4 bases outside the gene matches. From germline, CDR1 is LGHNA and CDR2 YNFKEQ. The CDR3 covers 14 residues. CDR3 bases: TGTGCCAGCAGCCACGAGGGGGCTCCCGGGGAGCTGTTTTTT. This gives the protein CASSHEGAPGELFF.

This clonotype occurred a few times. The chain carries TRBV6-2 or TRBV6-3 and TRBJ1-1, with D possibly being TRBD1 (6 bases). Germline V CDR1 and CDR2: MNHEY, SVGEGT. Trimming left V 5 bases short and J 0 bases short, with 10 bases between. The CDR3 totals 14 residues. CDR3 nucleotide sequence: TGTGCCAGCAGTCACAGGGCCGTGAACACTGAAGCTTTCTTT. It codes for CASSHRAVNTEAFF.

The chain combines TRBV30 with TRBJ1-2, with D possibly being TRBD1 (5 bases). The CDR3 has 13 amino acids. CDR1 GTSNPN and CDR2 SVGIG come from the germline V gene (reference sequence). Trimming took off 4 bases at V and 2 bases at J, with 11 bases between the two ends. The CDR3 loop is CAWIPGRNYGYTF. CDR3 nucleotide sequence: TGTGCCTGGATACCGGGGCGAAACTATGGCTACACCTTC. The full variable domain, in which reference TRBV30 and TRBJ1-2 provide the parts outside the CDR3, is SQTIHQWPATLVQPVGSPLSLECTVEGTSNPNLYWYRQAAGRGLQLLFYSVGIGQISSEVPQNLSASRPQDRQFILSSKKLLLSDSGFYLCAWIPGRNYGYTFGSGTRLTVV.

The chain is built from TRBV6-5 and TRBJ1-3; D not resolved. Germline V CDR1 and CDR2: MNHEY, SVGAGI. The CDR3 consists of 13 residues. Deletions cut 1 base from V and 11 bases from J, with 12 bases between. The chain's CDR3 is CASSYYPDSSIYF. The CDR3 nucleotides are TGTGCCAGCAGTTACTACCCGGATTCCTCCATATATTTT.

The chain links TRBV9 to TRBJ2-3, with D perhaps TRBD2 (6 bases). The V gene lost 0 bases and the J gene lost 1 base, with 15 bases spanning the gap. The germline CDR1 and CDR2 sequences are SGDLS and YYNGEE. The CDR3 extends over 17 amino acids. CDR3 residues: CASSVGSSASGTDTQYF. Here the CDR3 DNA reads TGTGCCAGCAGCGTAGGGTCGTCGGCTAGCGGCACAGATACGCAGTATTTT.

In regard to this clonotype: This could be a read error, since a much larger clone is one nucleotide away. The chain joins TRBV7-6 to TRBJ2-3, with 7 bases matching TRBD1. Per the germline V gene, CDR1 is SGHVS and CDR2 is FNYEAQ. This CDR3 spans 17 amino acids. V gave up 4 bases and J gave up 0 bases; unmatched junction bases: 10. As DNA, the CDR3 is TGTGCCAGCAGCTCAGGGTGGACAGGCGAAAGCACAGATACGCAGTATTTT. Protein product: CASSSGWTGESTDTQYF. The full variable domain, with the rest looked up from reference TRBV7-6 and TRBJ2-3, is GAGVSQSPRYKVTKRGQDVALRCDPISGHVSLYWYRQALGQGPEFLTYFNYEAQQDKSGLPNDRFSAERPEGSISTLTIQRTEQRDSAMYRCASSSGWTGESTDTQYFGPGTRLTVL.

This clonotype was found many times. The rearrangement links TRBV2 to TRBJ1-5; D is unclear. Germline CDR1 SNHLY, CDR2 FYNNEI. CDR3 length: 12 residues. Trimming shortened V by 6 bases and J by 1 base, and 4 bases separated the two germline ends. CDR3 bases: TGTGCCAGCAGGGAAAGCAATCAGCCCCAGCATTTT. This encodes CASRESNQPQHF.

The chain carries TRBV6-4 and TRBJ2-3, with D possibly matching TRBD1 (6 bases). The CDR3 consists of 13 residues. The V end lost 3 bases, the J end lost 8 bases, and 12 bases lay between the germline ends. Germline CDR1 reads MRHNA; CDR2 reads SNTAGT. Here the CDR3 reads CASSDASRGTQYF. In nucleotides, the CDR3 is TGTGCCAGCAGTGATGCTAGCAGGGGTACGCAGTATTTT.

This clonotype was counted a few times. The CDR3 protein is CASSKGGPGQGTDTQYF. The CDR3 DNA reads as TGTGCCAGCAGCAAGGGGGGGCCGGGACAGGGGACAGATACGCAGTATTTT. V gene TRBV21-1 combines with J gene TRBJ2-3; the table's D call TRBD1 went unverified against the DNA. TRBV21-1 has pseudogene status. The CDR3 totals 17 residues.

The V call is TRBV29-1, the J call TRBJ1-1, with D maybe TRBD1 (6 bases). Germline CDR1 reads SQVTM; CDR2 reads ANQGSEA. CDR3 size: 13 residues. Between the trimmed V and J ends, which lost 4 bases and 0 bases, there was a span of 9 bases. The CDR3 region has the DNA TGCAGCGTTGGGGACACCTTGAACACTGAAGCTTTCTTT. Translation gives CSVGDTLNTEAFF. The full variable domain, rest sourced from reference TRBV29-1 and TRBJ1-1, is SAVISQKPSRDICQRGTSLTIQCQVDSQVTMMFWYRQQPGQSLTLIATANQGSEATYESGFVIDKFPISRPNLTFSTLTVSNMSPEDSSIYLCSVGDTLNTEAFFGQGTRLTVV.